This TCR beta chain comes out of a study of glioma-infiltrating T cells. A word on this clonotype: The antigen remains undetermined.

TCR alpha and beta CDR3 regions were amplified from RNA using iRepertoire nested multiplex PCR. For one-step reverse transcription and amplification, 100-400 ng of tissue mRNA or PBMC total RNA was used. TCRdb processed the multiplex PCR reads anew with MiXCR; each CDR3 protein has one entry. The table lists some 160,000 distinct CDR3 sequences, around 42% of them singletons. The study's findings and limits: Non-neoplastic patients had below-expected tissue-blood divergence, while all gliomas exceeded expectation.

This CDR3 is 18 amino acids long. The germline V gene has CDR1 SGHAT and CDR2 FQNNGV. V dropped 9 bases and J dropped 6; count of bases not matched to a gene: 22. Sequencing was performed on glioma tissue, nonneoplastic brain tissue, or PBMCs (not recorded which). The chain has TRBV11-2 and TRBJ2-5; 10 bases agree with TRBD2. The sequence was collected from a human donor with low-grade glioma or glioblastoma, undergoing nonglioma brain surgery, or in good health (not recorded which). This CDR3 reads CARTPATGVSSGRKTQYF. The CDR3, as DNA: TGTGCCAGGACCCCCGCGACAGGGGTGTCTAGCGGGAGAAAGACCCAGTACTTC.